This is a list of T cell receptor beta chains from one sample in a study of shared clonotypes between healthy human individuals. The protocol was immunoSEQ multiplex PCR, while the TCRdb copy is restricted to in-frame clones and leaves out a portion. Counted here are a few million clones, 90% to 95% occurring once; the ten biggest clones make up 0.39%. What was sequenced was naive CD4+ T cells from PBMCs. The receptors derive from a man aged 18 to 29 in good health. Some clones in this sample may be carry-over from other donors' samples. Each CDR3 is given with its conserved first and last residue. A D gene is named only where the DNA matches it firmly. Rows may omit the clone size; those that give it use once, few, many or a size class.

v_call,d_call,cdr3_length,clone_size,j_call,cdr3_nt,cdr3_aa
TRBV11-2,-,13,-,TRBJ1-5,TGTGCCAGCAGCTCGACCACAGGGCAGCCCCAGCATTTT,CASSSTTGQPQHF
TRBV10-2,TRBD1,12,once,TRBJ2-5,TGCGCCAGCAGTGGACAGGGAGAGACCCAGTACTTC,CASSGQGETQYF
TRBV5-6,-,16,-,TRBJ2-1,TGTGCCAGCAGTTTTTACGGGACAAATTCCTACAATGAGCAGTTCTTC,CASSFYGTNSYNEQFF
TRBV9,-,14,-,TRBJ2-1,TGTGCCAGCAGCGTAGAAGGCAGTAGGCATGAGCAGTTCTTC,CASSVEGSRHEQFF
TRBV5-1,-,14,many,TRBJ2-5,TGCGCCAGCAGCTTTTCAGGGATCCAAGAGACCCAGTACTTC,CASSFSGIQETQYF
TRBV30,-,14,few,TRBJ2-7,TGTGCCTGGACCCCTCCCCCCCTGAGCTACGAGCAGTACTTC,CAWTPPPLSYEQYF
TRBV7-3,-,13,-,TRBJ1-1,TGTGCCAGCAGCCCTCGGGGCCAGACTGAAGCTTTCTTT,CASSPRGQTEAFF
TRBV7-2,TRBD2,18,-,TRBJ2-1,TGTGCCAGCAGCTTCATTTGGGGTAGCGGGAGAATATACAATGAGCAGTTCTTC,CASSFIWGSGRIYNEQFF
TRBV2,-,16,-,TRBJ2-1,TGTGCCAGCAGTCAAGCGGCGCAGGGGATCACCGGTGAGCAGTTCTTC,CASSQAAQGITGEQFF
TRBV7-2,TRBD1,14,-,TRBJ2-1,TGTGCCAGCAGCTCGCGACAGGGGGCCCATGAGCAGTTCTTC,CASSSRQGAHEQFF
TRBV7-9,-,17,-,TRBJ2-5,TGTGCCAGCAGCTCTGGGACTGACCGACGGTACCAAGAGACCCAGTACTTC,CASSSGTDRRYQETQYF
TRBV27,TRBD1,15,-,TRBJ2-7,TGTGCCAGCAGTCGGAATCAGGGGGCTCGCTACGAGCAGTACTTC,CASSRNQGARYEQYF
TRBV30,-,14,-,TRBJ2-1,TGTGCCTGGACTAAGCTAGCGAACCACAATGAGCAGTTCTTC,CAWTKLANHNEQFF
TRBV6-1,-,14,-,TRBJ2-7,TGTGCCAGCTCGCCGTCGGGCAGGGGCTACGAGCAGTACTTC,CASSPSGRGYEQYF
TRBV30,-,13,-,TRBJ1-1,TGTGCCTGGAGTCGGGCGATGAACACTGAAGCTTTCTTT,CAWSRAMNTEAFF
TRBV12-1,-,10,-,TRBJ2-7,TGTGCCAGCAGCCTGACTCTGTCGCCCTTC,CASSLTLSPF
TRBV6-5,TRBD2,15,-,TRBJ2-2,TGTGCCAGCAGTTATGCGGGAGGGGCCCCCGGGGAGCTGTTTTTT,CASSYAGGAPGELFF
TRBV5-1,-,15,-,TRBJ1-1,TGCGCCAGCAGCTCGTCACCGGGGGTGAACACTGAAGCTTTCTTT,CASSSSPGVNTEAFF
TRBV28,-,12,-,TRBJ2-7,TGTGCCAGCAGGACTCCCGGTTACGAGCAGTACTTC,CASRTPGYEQYF
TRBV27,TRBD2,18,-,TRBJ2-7,TGTGCCAGCAGTCTACTAGCGGGAGGGCCTCAGTTAACCTACGAGCAGTACTTC,CASSLLAGGPQLTYEQYF
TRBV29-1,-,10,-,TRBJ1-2,TGCAGCGTGGGCCGTCCTGGCTACACCTTC,CSVGRPGYTF
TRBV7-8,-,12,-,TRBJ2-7,TGTGCCAGCAGCTTTATCTCCTACGAGCAGTACTTC,CASSFISYEQYF
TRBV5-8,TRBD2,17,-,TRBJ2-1,TGTGCCAGCAGCTTGGGTTGGCTAGCGGGAGCCTACAATGAGCAGTTCTTC,CASSLGWLAGAYNEQFF
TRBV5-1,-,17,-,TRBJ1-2,TGCGCCAGCAGCTTGGAATTGACGGGGGGCGAGTTTTATGGCTACACCTTC,CASSLELTGGEFYGYTF
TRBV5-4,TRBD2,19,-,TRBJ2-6,TGTGCCAGCAGCCCAGGGACTAGCGGGAGGAAGGTTGGGGCCAACGTCCTGACTTTC,CASSPGTSGRKVGANVLTF